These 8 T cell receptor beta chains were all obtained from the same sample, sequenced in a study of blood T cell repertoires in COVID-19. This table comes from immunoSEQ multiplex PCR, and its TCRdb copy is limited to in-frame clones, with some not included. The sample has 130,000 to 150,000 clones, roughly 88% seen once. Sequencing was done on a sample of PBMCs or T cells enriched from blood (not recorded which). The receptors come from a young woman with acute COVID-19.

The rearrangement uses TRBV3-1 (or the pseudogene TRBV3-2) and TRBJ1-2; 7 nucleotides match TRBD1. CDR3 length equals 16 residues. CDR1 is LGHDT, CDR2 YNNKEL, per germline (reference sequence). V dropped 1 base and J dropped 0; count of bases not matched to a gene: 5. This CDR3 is CASSQVSGGANYGYTF. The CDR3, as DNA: TGTGCCAGCAGCCAAGTGTCAGGGGGAGCTAACTATGGCTACACCTTC.

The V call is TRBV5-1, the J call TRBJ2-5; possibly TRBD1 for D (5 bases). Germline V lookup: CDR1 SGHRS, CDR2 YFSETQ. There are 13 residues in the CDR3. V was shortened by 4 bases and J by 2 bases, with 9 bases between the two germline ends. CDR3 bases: TGCGCCAGCAGCATGGGGCCTCAAGAGACCCAGTACTTC. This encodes CASSMGPQETQYF.

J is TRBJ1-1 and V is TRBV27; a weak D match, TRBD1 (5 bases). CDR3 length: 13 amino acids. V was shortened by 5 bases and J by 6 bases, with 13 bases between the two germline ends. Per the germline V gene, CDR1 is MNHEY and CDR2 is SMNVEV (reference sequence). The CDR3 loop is CASSPRRGAEAFF. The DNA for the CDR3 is TGTGCCAGCAGTCCCCGCCGGGGGGCTGAAGCTTTCTTT.

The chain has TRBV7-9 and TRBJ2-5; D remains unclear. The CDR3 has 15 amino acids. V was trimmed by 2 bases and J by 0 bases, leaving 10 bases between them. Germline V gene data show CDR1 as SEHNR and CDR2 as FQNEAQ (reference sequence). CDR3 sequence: CASSLPTWYQETQYF. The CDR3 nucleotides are TGTGCCAGCAGCTTACCCACTTGGTACCAAGAGACCCAGTACTTC.

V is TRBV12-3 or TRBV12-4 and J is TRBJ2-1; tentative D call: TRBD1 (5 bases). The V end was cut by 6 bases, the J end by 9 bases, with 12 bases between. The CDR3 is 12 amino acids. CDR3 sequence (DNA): TGTGCCAGCAGCCAGGATAGGGGTGAGCAGTTCTTC. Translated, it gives CASSQDRGEQFF.

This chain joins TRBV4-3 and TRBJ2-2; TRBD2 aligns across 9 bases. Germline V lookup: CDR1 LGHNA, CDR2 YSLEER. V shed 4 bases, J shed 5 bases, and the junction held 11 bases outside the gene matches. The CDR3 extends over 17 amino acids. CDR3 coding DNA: TGCGCCAGCAGCCCCGGACGGAGGGCGGGAGGGACCGGGGAGCTGTTTTTT. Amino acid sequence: CASSPGRRAGGTGELFF.

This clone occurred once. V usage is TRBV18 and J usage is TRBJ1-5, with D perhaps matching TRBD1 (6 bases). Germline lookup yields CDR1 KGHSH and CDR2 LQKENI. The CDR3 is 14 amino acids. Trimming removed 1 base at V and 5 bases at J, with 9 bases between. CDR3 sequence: CASSPRTADQPQHF. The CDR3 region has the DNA TGTGCCAGCTCACCACGGACAGCCGATCAGCCCCAGCATTTT.

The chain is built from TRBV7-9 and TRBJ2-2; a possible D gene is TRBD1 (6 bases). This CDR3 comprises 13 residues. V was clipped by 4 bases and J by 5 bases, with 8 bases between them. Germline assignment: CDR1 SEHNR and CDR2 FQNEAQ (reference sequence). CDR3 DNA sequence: TGTGCCAGCAGCTACAGGGTTACCGGGGAGCTGTTTTTT. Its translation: CASSYRVTGELFF. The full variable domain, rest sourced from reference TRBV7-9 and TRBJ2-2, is DTGVSQNPRHKITKRGQNVTFRCDPISEHNRLYWYRQTLGQGPEFLTYFQNEAQLEKSRLLSDRFSAERPKGSFSTLEIQRTEQGDSAMYLCASSYRVTGELFFGEGSRLTVL.